This T cell receptor beta chain was captured in a study of shared clonotypes between healthy human individuals. The table came from immunoSEQ multiplex PCR; TCRdb's copy has only in-frame clones and leaves some out. The sample has about 2 million clones, about 95% seen once; the top ten hold about 1.1%. CD45RO-negative, CCR7-selected cells formed the naive CD8 fraction, which excluded terminally differentiated effector memory CD45RA+ cells. V was shortened by 5 bases and J by 5 bases, with 22 bases between the two germline ends. CDR1 is SGHVS and CDR2 is FQNEAQ in the germline V gene. This CDR3 is 17 amino acids long.

The sequenced material came from naive CD8+ T cells sorted from blood. This receptor was taken from a man younger than 35 in good health. This chain connects TRBV7-8 to TRBJ2-4; D gene unclear. CDR3 residues: CASSAVGSDSGENIQYF. CDR3 coding DNA: TGTGCCAGCAGCGCAGTGGGATCCGATTCAGGAGAAAACATTCAGTACTTC. The full variable domain, with the rest looked up from reference TRBV7-8 and TRBJ2-4, is GAGVSQSPRYKVAKRGQDVALRCDPISGHVSLFWYQQALGQGPEFLTYFQNEAQLDKSGLPSDRFFAERPEGSVSTLKIQRTQQEDSAVYLCASSAVGSDSGENIQYFGAGTRLSVL.